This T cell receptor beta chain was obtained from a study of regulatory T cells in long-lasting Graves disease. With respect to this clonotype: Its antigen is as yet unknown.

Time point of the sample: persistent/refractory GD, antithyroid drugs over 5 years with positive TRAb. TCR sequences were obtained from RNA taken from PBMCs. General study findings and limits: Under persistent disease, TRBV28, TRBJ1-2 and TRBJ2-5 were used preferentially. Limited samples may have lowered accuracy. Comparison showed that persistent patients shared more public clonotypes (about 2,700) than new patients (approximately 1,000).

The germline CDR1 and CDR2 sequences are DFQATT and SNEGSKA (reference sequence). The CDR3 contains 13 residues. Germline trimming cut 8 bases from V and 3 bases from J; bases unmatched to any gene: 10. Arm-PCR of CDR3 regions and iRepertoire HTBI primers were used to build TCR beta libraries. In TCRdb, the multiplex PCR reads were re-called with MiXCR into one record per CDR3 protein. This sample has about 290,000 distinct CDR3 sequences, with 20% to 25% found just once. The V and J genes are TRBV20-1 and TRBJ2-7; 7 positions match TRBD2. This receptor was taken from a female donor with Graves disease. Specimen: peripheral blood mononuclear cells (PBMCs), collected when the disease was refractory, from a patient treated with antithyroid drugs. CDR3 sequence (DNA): TGCAGTCCCATTGCTAGCGGTTACTACGAGCAGTACTTC. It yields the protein CSPIASGYYEQYF.